This T cell receptor (beta chain) derives from a study of T cells in Graves' hyperthyroidism and ophthalmopathy. Study findings and constraints: Expanded thyroid clonotypes (above 0.001) were mostly also found in blood. Ophthalmopathy and stable hyperthyroidism were separated by a 13 V-J model.

The table lists this clonotype with a few counts. Its antigen is not identified. The definition of stable Graves' hyperthyroidism was no ophthalmopathy progression within 18 months. Uncontrolled infection, other autoimmune disease, pregnancy or lactation disqualified patients from enrolment. Per the germline V gene, CDR1 is SGHDN and CDR2 is FVKESK. The CDR3 consists of 17 residues. The V end was cut by 0 bases, the J end by 0 bases, with 15 bases between. The investigators amplified TCR beta CDR3 regions from RNA transcripts. Using the HTBI primer set, a first-round RT-PCR was run on the TCR CDR3. TCRdb processed the multiplex PCR reads anew with MiXCR; each CDR3 protein has one entry. The table shows about 570,000 distinct CDR3 sequences, with around 13% occurring only once.

The clonotype originates from a woman in her forties with Graves' hyperthyroidism. The chain combines TRBV14 with TRBJ2-7; D assignment may be TRBD1 or TRBD2 (6 bases each). The material sequenced was blood. The CDR3 coding sequence is TGTGCCAGCAGCCAAGAGGAAGGGGGGTGGAGCTCCTACGAGCAGTACTTC. Its translation is CASSQEEGGWSSYEQYF.